Ten or more counts support the clone carrying this TCR beta chain. Template material for amplifying TCR beta CDR3 regions consisted of RNA transcripts. HTBI primers drove first-round RT-PCR of the TCR CDR3. TCRdb reprocessed the multiplex PCR reads via MiXCR and lists one record per CDR3 protein. Among 500,000 to 600,000 distinct CDR3 sequences listed, roughly 17% were seen once. This sample is drawn from a study of T cells in Graves' hyperthyroidism and ophthalmopathy. Patients aged 18 to 65 had newly diagnosed hyperthyroidism that had lasted under 2 months. PBMCs came from 10 ml fresh peripheral blood. CDR3 length equals 15 residues. V was trimmed by 4 bases and J by 4 bases, leaving 19 bases between them. The germline CDR1 and CDR2 sequences are DFQATT and SNEGSKA (reference sequence).

The specimen was blood. The receptor was isolated from a woman between 18 and 29 years old with Graves' hyperthyroidism. This chain joins TRBV20-1 and TRBJ1-2; no firm D call. The CDR3 loop reads CSATPEIARSYGYTF. For the CDR3, the DNA is TGCAGTGCTACCCCGGAAATAGCCAGAAGCTATGGCTACACCTTC.